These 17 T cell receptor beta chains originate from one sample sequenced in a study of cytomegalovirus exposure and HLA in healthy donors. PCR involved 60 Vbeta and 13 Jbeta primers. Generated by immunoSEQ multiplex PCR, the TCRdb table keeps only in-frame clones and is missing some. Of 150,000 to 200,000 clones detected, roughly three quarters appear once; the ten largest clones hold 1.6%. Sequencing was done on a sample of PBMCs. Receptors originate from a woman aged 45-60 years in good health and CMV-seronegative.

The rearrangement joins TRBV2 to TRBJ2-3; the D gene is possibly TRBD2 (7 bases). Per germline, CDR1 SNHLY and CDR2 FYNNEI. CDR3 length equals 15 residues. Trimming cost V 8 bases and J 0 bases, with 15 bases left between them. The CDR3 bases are TGTGCCAGCGGGAGGGCACAGGGTAGCACAGATACGCAGTATTTT. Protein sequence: CASGRAQGSTDTQYF.

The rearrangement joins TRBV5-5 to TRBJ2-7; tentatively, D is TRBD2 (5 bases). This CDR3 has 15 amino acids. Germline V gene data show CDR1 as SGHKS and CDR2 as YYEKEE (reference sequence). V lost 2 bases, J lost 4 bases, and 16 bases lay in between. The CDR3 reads CASSLGIEGMYEQYF. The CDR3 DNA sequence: TGTGCCAGCAGCTTAGGGATCGAGGGAATGTACGAGCAGTACTTC. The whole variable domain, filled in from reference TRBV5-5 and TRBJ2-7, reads DAGVTQSPTHLIKTRGQQVTLRCSPISGHKSVSWYQQVLGQGPQFIFQYYEKEERGRGNFPDRFSARQFPNYSSELNVNALLLGDSALYLCASSLGIEGMYEQYFGPGTRLTVT.

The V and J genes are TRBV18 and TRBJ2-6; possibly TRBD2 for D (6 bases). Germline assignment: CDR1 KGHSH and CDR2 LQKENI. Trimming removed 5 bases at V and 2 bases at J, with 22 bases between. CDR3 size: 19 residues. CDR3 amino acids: CASSEARRGARAGANVLTF. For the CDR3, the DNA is TGTGCCAGCTCAGAAGCGCGGCGGGGAGCAAGGGCTGGGGCCAACGTCCTGACTTTC.

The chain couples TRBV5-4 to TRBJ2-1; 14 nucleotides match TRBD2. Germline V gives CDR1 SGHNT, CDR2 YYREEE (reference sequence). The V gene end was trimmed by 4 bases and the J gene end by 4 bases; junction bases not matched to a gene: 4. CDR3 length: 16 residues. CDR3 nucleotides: TGTGCCAGCAGCGAGGGACTAGCGGGGGCTTACAATGAGCAGTTCTTC. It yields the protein CASSEGLAGAYNEQFF.

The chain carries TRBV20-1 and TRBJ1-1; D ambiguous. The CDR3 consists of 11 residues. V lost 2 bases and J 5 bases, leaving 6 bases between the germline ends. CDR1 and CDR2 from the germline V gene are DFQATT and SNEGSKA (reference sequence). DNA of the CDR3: TGCAGTGCTAGAAAACAGACTGAAGCTTTCTTT. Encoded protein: CSARKQTEAFF.

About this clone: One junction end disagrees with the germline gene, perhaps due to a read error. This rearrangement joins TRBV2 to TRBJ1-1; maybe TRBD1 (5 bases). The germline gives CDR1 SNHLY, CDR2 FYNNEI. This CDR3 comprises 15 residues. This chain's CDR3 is CAGRQFRDLNTEAFF. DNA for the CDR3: TGTGCCGGCAGACAGTTCAGGGATCTGAACACTGAAGCTTTCTTT. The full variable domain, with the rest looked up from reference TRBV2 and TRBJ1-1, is EPEVTQTPSHQVTQMGQEVILRCVPISNHLYFYWYRQILGQKVEFLVSFYNNEISEKSEIFDDQFSVERPDGSNFTLKIRSTKLEDSAMYFCAGRQFRDLNTEAFFGQGTRLTVV.

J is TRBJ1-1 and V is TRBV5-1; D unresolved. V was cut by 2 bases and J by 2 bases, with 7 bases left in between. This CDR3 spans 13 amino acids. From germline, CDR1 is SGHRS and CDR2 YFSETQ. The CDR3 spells CASSLTANTEAFF. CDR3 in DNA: TGCGCCAGCAGCTTAACAGCCAACACTGAAGCTTTCTTT.

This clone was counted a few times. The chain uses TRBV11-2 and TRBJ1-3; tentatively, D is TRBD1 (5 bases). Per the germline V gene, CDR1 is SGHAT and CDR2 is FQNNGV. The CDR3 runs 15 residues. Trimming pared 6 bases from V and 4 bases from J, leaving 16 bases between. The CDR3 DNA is TGTGCCAGCAGGAGCGACCGACAGATGGGAAACACCATATATTTT. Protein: CASRSDRQMGNTIYF. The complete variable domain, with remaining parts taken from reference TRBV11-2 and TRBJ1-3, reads EAGVAQSPRYKIIEKRQSVAFWCNPISGHATLYWYQQILGQGPKLLIQFQNNGVVDDSQLPKDRFSAERLKGVDSTLKIQPAKLEDSAVYLCASRSDRQMGNTIYFGEGSWLTVV.

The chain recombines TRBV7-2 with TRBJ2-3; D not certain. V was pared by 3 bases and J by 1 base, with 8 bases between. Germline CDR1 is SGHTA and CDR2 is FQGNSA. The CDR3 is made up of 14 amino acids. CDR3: CASSLGRRTDTQYF. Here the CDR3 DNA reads TGTGCCAGCAGCTTGGGCAGACGCACAGATACGCAGTATTTT. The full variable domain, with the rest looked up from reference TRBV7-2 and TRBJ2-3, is GAGVSQSPSNKVTEKGKDVELRCDPISGHTALYWYRQSLGQGLEFLIYFQGNSAPDKSGLPSDRFSAERTGGSVSTLTIQRTQQEDSAVYLCASSLGRRTDTQYFGPGTRLTVL.

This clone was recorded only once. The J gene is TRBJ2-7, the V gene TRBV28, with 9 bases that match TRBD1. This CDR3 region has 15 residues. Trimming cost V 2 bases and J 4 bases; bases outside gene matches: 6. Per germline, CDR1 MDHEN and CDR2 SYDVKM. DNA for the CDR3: TGTGCCAGCAGTTTAGCCGGGACAGGGAAATACGAGCAGTACTTC. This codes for CASSLAGTGKYEQYF.

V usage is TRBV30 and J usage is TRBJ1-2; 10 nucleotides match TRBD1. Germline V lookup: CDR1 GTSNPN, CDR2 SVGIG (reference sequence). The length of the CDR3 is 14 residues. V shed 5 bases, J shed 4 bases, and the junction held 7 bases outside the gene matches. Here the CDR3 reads CAWSRDRGSYGYTF. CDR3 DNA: TGTGCCTGGTCCCGGGACAGGGGTTCCTATGGCTACACCTTC.

The CDR3 loop reads CASSVRDVNYGYTF. Written as DNA, the CDR3 is TGTGCCAGCAGTGTGCGGGATGTCAACTATGGCTACACCTTC. The chain couples TRBV2 to TRBJ1-2; no firm D call. V was trimmed by 4 bases and J by 2 bases, leaving 11 bases between them. The CDR3 sequence is 14 residues long. Germline V gene data show CDR1 as SNHLY and CDR2 as FYNNEI.

As DNA, the CDR3 is TGTGCCAGCAGCTTAGTGGGGTTAAAGGGGGATACGCAGTATTTT. This sequence encodes CASSLVGLKGDTQYF. The chain couples TRBV7-2 to TRBJ2-3; maybe TRBD1 (5 bases). V lost 1 base and J 6 bases, leaving 14 bases between the germline ends. This CDR3 is 15 amino acids long. CDR1 and CDR2 (germline): SGHTA, FQGNSA.

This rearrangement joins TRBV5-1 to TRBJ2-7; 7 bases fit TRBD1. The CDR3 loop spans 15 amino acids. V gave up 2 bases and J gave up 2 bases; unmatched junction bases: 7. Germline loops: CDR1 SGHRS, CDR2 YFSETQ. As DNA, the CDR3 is TGCGCCAGCAGCTTACTACCGGGACAGACCTACGAGCAGTACTTC. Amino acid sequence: CASSLLPGQTYEQYF.

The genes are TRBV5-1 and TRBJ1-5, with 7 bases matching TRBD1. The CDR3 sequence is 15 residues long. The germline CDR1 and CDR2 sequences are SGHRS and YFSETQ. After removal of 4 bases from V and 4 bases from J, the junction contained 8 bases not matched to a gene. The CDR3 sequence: CASSRSGTANQPQHF. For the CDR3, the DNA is TGCGCCAGCAGCCGGTCAGGGACAGCTAATCAGCCCCAGCATTTT.

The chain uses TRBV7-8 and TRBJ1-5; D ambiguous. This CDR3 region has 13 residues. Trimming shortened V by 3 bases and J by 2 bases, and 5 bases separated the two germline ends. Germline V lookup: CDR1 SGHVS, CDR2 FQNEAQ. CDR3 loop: CASSFRGNQPQHF. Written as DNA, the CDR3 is TGTGCCAGCAGCTTTAGAGGCAATCAGCCCCAGCATTTT.

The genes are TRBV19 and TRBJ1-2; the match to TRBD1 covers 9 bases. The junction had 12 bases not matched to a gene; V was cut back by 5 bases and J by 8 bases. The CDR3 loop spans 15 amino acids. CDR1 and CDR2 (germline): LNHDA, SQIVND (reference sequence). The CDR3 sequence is CASSPRAGTGSGYTF. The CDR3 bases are TGTGCCAGTAGTCCCCGCGCCGGGACAGGGTCCGGCTACACCTTC.